This entry features one T cell receptor (beta chain) sequence. Its antigen is unidentified. Germline and junction disagree at one end, which may indicate a read error. The sample comes from a study of shared clonotypes between healthy human individuals. Study-level results: Clonotype sharing among donors was thought likely to change with sequencing depth. The study generally estimated greater richness for naive than memory subsets.

In the source study's methods: From ImmunoSEQ came sequences covering only the junction and carrying no quality scores, so filtering differed. Here immunoSEQ multiplex PCR was the method, and the copy in TCRdb shows in-frame clones only, minus some. V and J calls and clone size are as listed in that table; D and trimming were resolved from the DNA. This repertoire shows 850,000 to 1,200,000 clones, about 74% found once; its top ten account for about 1.5%. Splitting the CD4+ cells yielded a CD45RA+ naive subset and a CD45RA-negative memory subset. The CDR3 has 15 residues. CDR1 is SGHTA, CDR2 FQGTGA, per germline.

The clonotype comes from a young man in good health. The specimen was memory CD4+ T cells sorted from blood. This sample's subset: CD45RA-negative fraction. This chain uses TRBV7-3 with TRBJ2-5, with D possibly being TRBD1 (7 bases). The CDR3 DNA is TGCGCCAGCAGCCAGGGGGGACTGCTCCAAGAGACCCAGTACTTC. Translated: CASSQGGLLQETQYF.